This TCR beta chain was observed in a study of blood T cell repertoires in COVID-19. Whole-study context: Samples came from the United States, Italy and Spain, spanning acute and convalescent COVID-19. Sample material is recorded as cDNA or gDNA derived from T cells, B-cell-depleted T cells, or PBMCs.

Study processing details: Estimated nucleated cell counts came from reference gene primer amplification. Data came from immunoSEQ multiplex PCR; TCRdb stores just in-frame clones and leaves some out. V and J calls plus clone size are reproduced from that table; the DNA served to infer D and trimming. The sample consists of some 180,000 clones, around four fifths of them appearing once. This CDR3 region has 15 residues. Trimming took 4 bases from V and 8 from J; bases not matched to a gene: 4. Germline V lookup: CDR1 MDHEN, CDR2 SYDVKM. Material: peripheral blood. The clonotype was recovered from an elderly woman with acute or convalescent COVID-19. The chain links TRBV28 to TRBJ2-1, with 14 positions matching TRBD2. CDR3 sequence (DNA): TGTGCCAGCAGTTCTCCGGGACTAGCGGGGGATGAGCAGTTCTTC. Its protein product is CASSSPGLAGDEQFF.